This T cell receptor beta chain was sequenced during a study of tumor-infiltrating lymphocytes in localized non-small cell lung cancer. Across the whole study: Each patient gave resected tumor and non-adjacent uninvolved lung tissue. Study-wide points: Higher tumor T cell infiltration than in uninvolved lung was supported by TCRbeta sequencing. TCR sequencing covered a subset of patients with enough tissue. Recurrence-free survival showed no association with tumor T-cell fraction.

From germline, CDR1 is GTSNPN and CDR2 SVGIG (reference sequence). The CDR3 sequence is 13 residues long. V lost 2 bases to trimming and J lost 1 base, with 8 bases between them. In regard to this clone: Antigen: not known.

Here immunoSEQ multiplex PCR was the method, and the copy in TCRdb shows in-frame clones only, minus some. This table has approximately 17,000 clones, around 79% appearing once. The sequenced sample consisted of lung tumor tissue. The V call is TRBV30, the J call TRBJ2-5, with D possibly TRBD2 on 5 matching bases. The TCR originated in a human donor with non-small cell lung cancer. For the CDR3, the DNA is TGTGCCTGGAGTCCGGGATTCCAAGAGACCCAGTACTTC. It codes for CAWSPGFQETQYF.